This T cell receptor beta chain was captured by sequencing in a study of blood T cell repertoires in COVID-19. Method: immunoSEQ multiplex PCR; TCRdb's copy keeps in-frame clones and lacks some. The table shows roughly 160,000 clones, with about 86% occurring only once. V dropped 0 bases and J dropped 4 bases, with 15 bases sitting between them. The CDR3 is 16 residues long. CDR1 is MNHEY, CDR2 SMNVEV, per germline (reference sequence). This TCR came from a man in his fifties or sixties with active or convalescent COVID-19. Sequenced sample: peripheral blood. The rearrangement uses TRBV27 and TRBJ1-2, with D perhaps TRBD1 (5 bases). This chain's CDR3 is CASSLSADSFLYGYTF. The CDR3, as DNA: TGTGCCAGCAGTTTATCAGCCGACAGCTTCCTCTATGGCTACACCTTC.